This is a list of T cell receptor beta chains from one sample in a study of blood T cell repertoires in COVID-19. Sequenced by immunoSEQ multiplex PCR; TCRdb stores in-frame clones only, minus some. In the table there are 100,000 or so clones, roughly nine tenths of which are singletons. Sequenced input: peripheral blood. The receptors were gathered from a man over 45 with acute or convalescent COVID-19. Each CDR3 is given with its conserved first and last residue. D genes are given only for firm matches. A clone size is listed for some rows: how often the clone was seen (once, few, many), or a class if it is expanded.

cdr3_aa: CASTLTSGGPSTDTQYF
cdr3_nt: TGTGCCAGTACCTTGACTAGCGGGGGCCCTAGCACAGATACGCAGTATTTT
d_call: TRBD2
j_call: TRBJ2-3
cdr3_length: 17
v_call: TRBV19
clone_size: once

cdr3_aa: CASSSNSGNTIYF
cdr3_nt: TGTGCCAGCAGCTCCAACTCTGGAAACACCATATATTTT
d_call: -
j_call: TRBJ1-3
cdr3_length: 13
v_call: TRBV7-2
clone_size: -

cdr3_aa: CASSLAPAGSYNEQFF
cdr3_nt: TGTGCCAGCAGCTTAGCGCCAGCGGGCTCCTACAATGAGCAGTTCTTC
d_call: -
j_call: TRBJ2-1
cdr3_length: 16
v_call: TRBV7-2
clone_size: -

cdr3_aa: CASVQGKGLNTEAFF
cdr3_nt: TGTGCCAGCGTCCAGGGAAAGGGCTTGAACACTGAAGCTTTCTTT
d_call: -
j_call: TRBJ1-1
cdr3_length: 15
v_call: TRBV11-3
clone_size: -

cdr3_aa: CASSLDRDNSPLHF
cdr3_nt: TGTGCCAGCAGCCTAGACAGGGACAATTCACCCCTCCACTTT
d_call: TRBD1
j_call: TRBJ1-6
cdr3_length: 14
v_call: TRBV7-8
clone_size: -

cdr3_aa: CASSYKDRPVDTQYF
cdr3_nt: TGTGCCAGCAGCTACAAGGACAGGCCGGTAGATACGCAGTATTTT
d_call: TRBD1
j_call: TRBJ2-3
cdr3_length: 15
v_call: TRBV7-2
clone_size: -

cdr3_aa: CASSLRGNAEAFF
cdr3_nt: TGTGCCAGCAGCTTAAGAGGGAACGCTGAAGCTTTCTTT
d_call: -
j_call: TRBJ1-1
cdr3_length: 13
v_call: TRBV7-9
clone_size: -

cdr3_aa: CASSRTTRTGDGYTF
cdr3_nt: TGTGCCAGCAGTCGCACGACTCGGACAGGGGATGGCTACACCTTC
d_call: TRBD1
j_call: TRBJ1-2
cdr3_length: 15
v_call: TRBV28
clone_size: -

cdr3_aa: CASSAQGINQPQHF
cdr3_nt: TGTGCCAGCAGCGCCCAGGGGATAAATCAGCCCCAGCATTTT
d_call: -
j_call: TRBJ1-5
cdr3_length: 14
v_call: TRBV9
clone_size: -

cdr3_aa: CASSSNYEQYF
cdr3_nt: TGTGCCAGCAGTTCTAATTACGAGCAGTACTTC
d_call: -
j_call: TRBJ2-7
cdr3_length: 11
v_call: TRBV28
clone_size: once

cdr3_aa: CASSYQGGHTDTQYF
cdr3_nt: TGTGCCAGCAGTTACCAGGGGGGACACACAGATACGCAGTATTTT
d_call: -
j_call: TRBJ2-3
cdr3_length: 15
v_call: TRBV6-6
clone_size: -

cdr3_aa: CAIGQGQGDTQYF
cdr3_nt: TGTGCCATCGGACAGGGTCAAGGCGATACGCAGTATTTT
d_call: TRBD1
j_call: TRBJ2-3
cdr3_length: 13
v_call: TRBV10-3
clone_size: -

cdr3_aa: CASSPNRGLRNTEAFF
cdr3_nt: TGTGCCAGCAGCCCCAACAGGGGGCTGAGGAACACTGAAGCTTTCTTT
d_call: TRBD1
j_call: TRBJ1-1
cdr3_length: 16
v_call: TRBV28
clone_size: once

cdr3_aa: CASSLDTYNYGYTF
cdr3_nt: TGTGCCAGCAGCTTAGATACCTATAACTATGGCTACACCTTC
d_call: -
j_call: TRBJ1-2
cdr3_length: 14
v_call: TRBV7-2
clone_size: -

cdr3_aa: CAWKPGTGVEQYF
cdr3_nt: TGTGCCTGGAAACCCGGGACAGGGGTTGAGCAGTACTTC
d_call: TRBD1
j_call: TRBJ2-7
cdr3_length: 13
v_call: TRBV30
clone_size: -

cdr3_aa: CASSPTFSGLLNTGELFF
cdr3_nt: TGCGCCAGCAGCCCAACCTTTTCGGGACTACTCAACACCGGGGAGCTGTTTTTT
d_call: TRBD2
j_call: TRBJ2-2
cdr3_length: 18
v_call: TRBV5-1
clone_size: -

cdr3_aa: CASSLGQYLGWQYF
cdr3_nt: TGTGCCAGCAGTTTGGGACAGTACCTAGGTTGGCAGTACTTC
d_call: TRBD1
j_call: TRBJ2-7
cdr3_length: 14
v_call: TRBV28
clone_size: once

cdr3_aa: CAISPRQGHTEAFF
cdr3_nt: TGCGCCATCTCCCCGAGGCAAGGCCACACTGAAGCTTTCTTT
d_call: -
j_call: TRBJ1-1
cdr3_length: 14
v_call: TRBV23-1
clone_size: -

cdr3_aa: CASSLMGTGNTEAFF
cdr3_nt: TGTGCCAGCAGCTTGATGGGGACAGGGAACACTGAAGCTTTCTTT
d_call: TRBD1
j_call: TRBJ1-1
cdr3_length: 15
v_call: TRBV5-8
clone_size: -

cdr3_aa: CASSFVVWTSGGHEQYF
cdr3_nt: TGTGCCAGCAGTTTTGTCGTGTGGACTAGCGGGGGGCACGAGCAGTACTTC
d_call: TRBD2
j_call: TRBJ2-7
cdr3_length: 17
v_call: TRBV28
clone_size: -

cdr3_aa: CASSLSGAVPDTQYF
cdr3_nt: TGCGCCAGCAGCCTTAGCGGAGCAGTCCCAGATACGCAGTATTTT
d_call: -
j_call: TRBJ2-3
cdr3_length: 15
v_call: TRBV5-1
clone_size: few

cdr3_aa: CASSQEGLPYEQYF
cdr3_nt: TGTGCCAGCAGCCAAGAGGGACTTCCCTACGAGCAGTACTTC
d_call: -
j_call: TRBJ2-7
cdr3_length: 14
v_call: TRBV3-1/TRBV3-2
clone_size: -

cdr3_aa: CASSLDFGDTQYF
cdr3_nt: TGCGCCAGCAGCTTGGACTTTGGAGATACGCAGTATTTT
d_call: -
j_call: TRBJ2-3
cdr3_length: 13
v_call: TRBV5-1
clone_size: -